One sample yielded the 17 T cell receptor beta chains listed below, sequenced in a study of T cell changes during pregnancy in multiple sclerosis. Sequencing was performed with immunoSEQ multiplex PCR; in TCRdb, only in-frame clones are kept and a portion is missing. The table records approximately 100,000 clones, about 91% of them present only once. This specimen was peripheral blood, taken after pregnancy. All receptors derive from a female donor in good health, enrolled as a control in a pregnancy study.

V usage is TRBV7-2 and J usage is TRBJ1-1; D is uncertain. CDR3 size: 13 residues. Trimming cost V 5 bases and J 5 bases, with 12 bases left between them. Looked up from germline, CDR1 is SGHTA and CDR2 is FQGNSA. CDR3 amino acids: CASSPMGGTEAFF. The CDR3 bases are TGTGCCAGCAGCCCGATGGGCGGGACTGAAGCTTTCTTT.

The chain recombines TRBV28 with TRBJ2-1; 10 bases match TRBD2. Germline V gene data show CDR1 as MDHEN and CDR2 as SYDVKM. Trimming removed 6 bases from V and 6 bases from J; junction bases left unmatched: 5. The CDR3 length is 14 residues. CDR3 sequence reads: CASSSLAGVNEQFF. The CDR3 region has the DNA TGTGCCAGCAGCTCTCTAGCGGGAGTCAATGAGCAGTTCTTC.

In DNA, the CDR3 is TGCGCCAGCAGCCAACTAGCGGGAGTAACCTACGAGCAGTACTTC. Its protein product is CASSQLAGVTYEQYF. The rearrangement links TRBV4-1 to TRBJ2-7; 10 bases align to TRBD2. The CDR3 spans 15 residues. V shed 2 bases, J shed 2 bases, and the junction held 3 bases outside the gene matches. Germline V gene lookup returns CDR1 MGHRA and CDR2 YSYEKL.

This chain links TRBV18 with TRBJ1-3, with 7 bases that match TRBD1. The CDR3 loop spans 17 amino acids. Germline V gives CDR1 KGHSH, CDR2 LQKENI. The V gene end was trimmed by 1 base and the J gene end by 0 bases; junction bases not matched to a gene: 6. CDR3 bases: TGTGCCAGCTCACCACGGACAGGCTTGAACTCTGGAAACACCATATATTTT. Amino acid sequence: CASSPRTGLNSGNTIYF.

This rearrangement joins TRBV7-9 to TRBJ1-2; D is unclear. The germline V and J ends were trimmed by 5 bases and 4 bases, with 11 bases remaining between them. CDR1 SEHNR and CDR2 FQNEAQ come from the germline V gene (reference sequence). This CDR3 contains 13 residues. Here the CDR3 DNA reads TGTGCCAGCAGCCCCGGTAAACCCTATGGCTACACCTTC. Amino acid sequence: CASSPGKPYGYTF.

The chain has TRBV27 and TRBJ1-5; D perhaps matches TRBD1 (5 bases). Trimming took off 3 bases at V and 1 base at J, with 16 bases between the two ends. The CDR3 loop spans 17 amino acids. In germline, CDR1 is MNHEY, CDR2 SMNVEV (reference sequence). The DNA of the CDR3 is TGTGCCAGCAGTTTGCTCTCCGGGGGTTTGAGCAATCAGCCCCAGCATTTT. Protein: CASSLLSGGLSNQPQHF.

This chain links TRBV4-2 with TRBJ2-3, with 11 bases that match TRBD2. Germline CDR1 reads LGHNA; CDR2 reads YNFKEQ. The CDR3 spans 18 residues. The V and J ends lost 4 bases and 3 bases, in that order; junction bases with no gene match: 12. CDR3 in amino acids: CASSPGGITSGRTDTQYF. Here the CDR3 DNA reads TGTGCCAGCAGCCCTGGAGGGATTACTAGCGGGAGAACAGATACGCAGTATTTT.

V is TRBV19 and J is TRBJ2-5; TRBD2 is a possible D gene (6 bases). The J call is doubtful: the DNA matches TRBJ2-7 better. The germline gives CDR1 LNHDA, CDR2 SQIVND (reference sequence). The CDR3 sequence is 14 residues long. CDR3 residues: CASSVSSASYEQYF. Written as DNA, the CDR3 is TGTGCCAGTAGTGTTTCTAGCGCCTCCTACGAGCAGTACTTC.

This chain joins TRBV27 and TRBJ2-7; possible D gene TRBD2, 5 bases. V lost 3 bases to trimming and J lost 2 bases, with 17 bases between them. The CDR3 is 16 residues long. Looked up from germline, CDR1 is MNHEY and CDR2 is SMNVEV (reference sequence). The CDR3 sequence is CASSFLHTTTTYEQYF. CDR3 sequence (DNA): TGTGCCAGCAGTTTTCTGCACACCACGACTACCTACGAGCAGTACTTC.

DNA for the CDR3: TGCGCCAGCAGCCAAGCCCCGGGGGGGCAGATCAATGAGCAGTTCTTC. Amino acid sequence: CASSQAPGGQINEQFF. The chain employs TRBV4-1 and TRBJ2-1, with 8 bases that match TRBD2. The J segment lost 6 bases and the V segment lost 1 base, leaving 8 bases of the junction unmatched. The germline V gene encodes CDR1 MGHRA and CDR2 YSYEKL. The CDR3 is 16 residues long.

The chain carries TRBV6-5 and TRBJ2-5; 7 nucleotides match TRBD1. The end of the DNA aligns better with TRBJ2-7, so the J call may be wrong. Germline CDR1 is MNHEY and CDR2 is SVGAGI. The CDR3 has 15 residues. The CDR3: CASSYSRQGLYEQYF. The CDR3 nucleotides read TGTGCCAGCAGTTACTCCCGACAGGGTCTGTACGAGCAGTACTTC.

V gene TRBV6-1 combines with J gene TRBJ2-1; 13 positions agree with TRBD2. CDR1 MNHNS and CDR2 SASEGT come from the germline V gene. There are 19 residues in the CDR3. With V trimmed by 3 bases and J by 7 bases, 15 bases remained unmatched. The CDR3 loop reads CASSEMGTSGTPQGNEQFF. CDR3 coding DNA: TGTGCCAGCAGTGAGATGGGGACTAGCGGGACCCCCCAAGGGAATGAGCAGTTCTTC.

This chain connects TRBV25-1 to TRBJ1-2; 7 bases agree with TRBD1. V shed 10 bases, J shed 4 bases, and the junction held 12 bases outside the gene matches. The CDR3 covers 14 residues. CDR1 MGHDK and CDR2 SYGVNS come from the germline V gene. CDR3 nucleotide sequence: TGTGCCACCCAAAACCCCGGGACAGTCTATGGCTACACCTTC. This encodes CATQNPGTVYGYTF.

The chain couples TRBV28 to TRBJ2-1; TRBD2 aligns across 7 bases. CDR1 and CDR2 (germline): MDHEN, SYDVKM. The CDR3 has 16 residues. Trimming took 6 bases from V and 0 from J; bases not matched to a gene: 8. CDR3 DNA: TGTGCCAGCAGGACTCAAGCGGGGTTCTCCTACAATGAGCAGTTCTTC. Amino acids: CASRTQAGFSYNEQFF.

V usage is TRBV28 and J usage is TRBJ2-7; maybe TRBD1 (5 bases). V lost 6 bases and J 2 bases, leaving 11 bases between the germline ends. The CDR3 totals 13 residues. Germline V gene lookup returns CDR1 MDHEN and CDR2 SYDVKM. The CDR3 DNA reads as TGTGCCAGCAGCCAAACAGGAACCTACGAGCAGTACTTC. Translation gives CASSQTGTYEQYF.

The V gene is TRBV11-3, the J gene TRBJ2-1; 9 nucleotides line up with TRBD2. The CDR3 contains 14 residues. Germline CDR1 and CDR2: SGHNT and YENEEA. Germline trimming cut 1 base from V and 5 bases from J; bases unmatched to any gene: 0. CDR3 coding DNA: TGTGCCAGCAGCTTAGGACTAGCGGACAATGAGCAGTTCTTC. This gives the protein CASSLGLADNEQFF.

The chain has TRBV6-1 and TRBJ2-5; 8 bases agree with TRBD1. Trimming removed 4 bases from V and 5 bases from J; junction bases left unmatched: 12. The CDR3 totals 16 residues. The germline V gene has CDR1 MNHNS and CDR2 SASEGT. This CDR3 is CASSGRIAGGAETQYF. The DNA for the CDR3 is TGTGCCAGCAGTGGTAGGATTGCAGGGGGCGCGGAGACCCAGTACTTC.